What follows are 24 T cell receptor beta chains derived from one specimen sequenced in a study of T cells in Graves' hyperthyroidism and ophthalmopathy. Using RNA transcripts as the source, TCR beta CDR3 regions were amplified. Carried out on the TCR CDR3, a first-round RT-PCR used the HTBI primer set. TCRdb independently ran MiXCR on the multiplex PCR reads; one entry per CDR3 protein. The sample lists about 620,000 distinct CDR3 sequences; around 15% were seen once. Sequencing was performed on blood. The receptors here all came from a woman aged 25 to 39 with Graves' hyperthyroidism.

The chain uses TRBV10-1 and TRBJ2-7; TRBD2 might be the D (6 bases). Deletions cut 9 bases from V and 2 bases from J, with 26 bases between. Germline CDR1 and CDR2: WNHNN and SYGVQD (reference sequence). This CDR3 has 17 amino acids. CDR3 bases: TGCGCCAGTCGGGAGCTGTTTACGGGAGATAGGACCTACGAGCAGTACTTC. It translates to CASRELFTGDRTYEQYF.

The sample holds many counts of this clonotype. This rearrangement joins TRBV28 to TRBJ2-5; D perhaps matches TRBD1 (6 bases). The CDR3 has 16 residues. The germline V gene encodes CDR1 MDHEN and CDR2 SYDVKM. Trimming left V 4 bases short and J 1 base short, with 16 bases between. The CDR3 nucleotides are TGTGCCAGCAGTTACCGTATCGCCAGGGGCCAAGAGACCCAGTACTTC. Its protein product is CASSYRIARGQETQYF.

This clonotype was seen many times. The J gene is TRBJ2-7, the V gene TRBV11-2; D is possibly TRBD2 (5 bases). Germline V CDR1 and CDR2: SGHAT, FQNNGV. The CDR3 consists of 16 residues. Trimming removed 5 bases at V and 2 bases at J, with 19 bases between. CDR3 residues: CASSDYGFSLTYEQYF. The CDR3 DNA follows: TGTGCCAGCAGCGACTACGGCTTCTCTTTGACCTACGAGCAGTACTTC.

This clonotype was picked up many times. The chain combines TRBV28 with TRBJ2-5; TRBD1 might be the D (6 bases). Trimming took off 6 bases at V and 1 base at J, with 15 bases between the two ends. The CDR3 runs 15 residues. Germline-derived CDR1 and CDR2 are MDHEN and SYDVKM. In DNA form, the CDR3 reads TGTGCCAGCAGCCCTGCAGACAGGTTCCAAGAGACCCAGTACTTC. This sequence encodes CASSPADRFQETQYF.

In its sample, this clonotype was seen many times. The chain uses TRBV30 and TRBJ1-2; D uncertain. Looked up from germline, CDR1 is GTSNPN and CDR2 is SVGIG (reference sequence). This CDR3 is 12 amino acids long. Trimming took off 2 bases at V and 4 bases at J, with 8 bases between the two ends. As DNA, the CDR3 is TGTGCCTGGAGTTGGATCGGCTATGGCTACACCTTC. This translates into CAWSWIGYGYTF.

V is TRBV14 and J is TRBJ1-6; 11 bases align to TRBD1. Germline V gives CDR1 SGHDN, CDR2 FVKESK. V shed 1 base, J shed 9 bases, and the junction held 5 bases outside the gene matches. The CDR3 contains 16 residues. The CDR3 loop reads CASSQAGTGGLSPLHF. The CDR3 DNA sequence: TGTGCCAGCAGCCAAGCCGGGACAGGGGGGCTTTCACCCCTCCACTTT.

There are many counts of this clonotype. This chain links TRBV6-2 or TRBV6-3 with TRBJ2-5, with a tentative D call TRBD2 (5 bases). The CDR3 is 15 residues long. CDR1 and CDR2 (germline): MNHEY, SVGEGT. V was trimmed by 4 bases and J by 5 bases, leaving 17 bases between them. CDR3 DNA sequence: TGTGCCAGCAGTTCCCCTTCACTAGAACCGGAGACCCAGTACTTC. Translation gives CASSSPSLEPETQYF.

This clonotype appeared many times. V is TRBV30 and J is TRBJ1-1; D is ambiguous. Germline-derived CDR1 and CDR2 are GTSNPN and SVGIG (reference sequence). The CDR3 has 13 amino acids. V was clipped by 0 bases and J by 1 base, with 6 bases between them. Here the CDR3 reads CAWSVRENTEAFF. The CDR3 nucleotides read TGTGCCTGGAGTGTACGGGAGAACACTGAAGCTTTCTTT.

Many counts were recorded for this clonotype. The chain uses TRBV7-2 and TRBJ2-1, with 15 nucleotides matching TRBD2. J lost 5 bases, V lost 6 bases, and 5 bases had no gene match. Germline CDR1 SGHTA, CDR2 FQGNSA. The CDR3 extends over 16 amino acids. The CDR3 reads CASSRGLAGGDNEQFF. CDR3 DNA sequence: TGTGCCAGCAGTCGGGGACTAGCGGGAGGAGACAATGAGCAGTTCTTC.

This clonotype was recorded at least ten times. The CDR3 nucleotides are TGTGCCAGCAGTTTACTTAGCGGGAGTGGCAATGAGCAGTTCTTC. Encoded protein: CASSLLSGSGNEQFF. The chain recombines TRBV2 with TRBJ2-1; 9 bases fit TRBD2. J lost 6 bases, V lost 5 bases, and 8 bases had no gene match. Germline assignment: CDR1 SNHLY and CDR2 FYNNEI. CDR3 length equals 15 residues.

The V gene is TRBV12-3 or TRBV12-4, the J gene TRBJ1-1; a possible D gene is TRBD1 (5 bases). This CDR3 contains 16 residues. V was clipped by 10 bases and J by 4 bases, with 25 bases between them. CDR3 DNA sequence: TGTGCCACCCCGATGGAGGGATTGAGGGGTTCCACTGAAGCTTTCTTT. Protein product: CATPMEGLRGSTEAFF.

In its sample, this clonotype was seen once. This chain connects TRBV10-3 to TRBJ1-2; D call uncertain. The V gene lost 4 bases and the J gene lost 3 bases, with 15 bases spanning the gap. Germline values: CDR1 ENHRY, CDR2 SYGVKD. The CDR3 length is 15 residues. The CDR3 region is CAISGAAASDYGYTF. CDR3 coding DNA: TGTGCCATCAGTGGGGCAGCGGCTTCGGACTATGGCTACACCTTC.

The gene calls are TRBV6-5 and TRBJ1-2; D gene unclear. Trimming took off 0 bases at V and 8 bases at J, with 16 bases between the two ends. CDR1 is MNHEY, CDR2 SVGAGI, per germline. The CDR3 extends over 15 amino acids. CDR3 in amino acids: CASSYSFREWWGYTF. The CDR3, as DNA: TGTGCCAGCAGTTACTCTTTTAGGGAGTGGTGGGGCTACACCTTC.

This sequence joins TRBV12-3 or TRBV12-4 and TRBJ2-7; D call uncertain. The CDR3 contains 14 residues. Trimming cost V 0 bases and J 7 bases, with 13 bases left between them. The CDR3 spells CASSLAGSSREQYF. Written as DNA, the CDR3 is TGTGCCAGCAGTTTAGCCGGGTCCTCGCGGGAGCAGTACTTC.

This clonotype was seen a handful of times. The V call is TRBV28, the J call TRBJ1-2, with TRBD1 matching 7 bases. The trim removed 2 bases at V and 4 bases at J, leaving 4 bases unmatched. CDR1 MDHEN and CDR2 SYDVKM come from the germline V gene. The CDR3 sequence is 14 residues long. The CDR3 spells CASSLVGQRYGYTF. CDR3 coding DNA: TGTGCCAGCAGTTTAGTGGGACAGCGCTATGGCTACACCTTC.

This clonotype occurred many times. The chain combines TRBV12-3 or TRBV12-4 with TRBJ1-5; D uncertain. This CDR3 comprises 14 residues. The V end was cut by 3 bases, the J end by 6 bases, with 12 bases between. The CDR3 nucleotides are TGTGCCAGCAGTTTTTCGGGGTTCGGTCAGCCCCAGCATTTT. Its translation is CASSFSGFGQPQHF.

The CDR3: CSARAAHPRGGFF. As DNA, the CDR3 is TGCAGTGCTAGAGCTGCTCATCCGAGAGGCGGGTTCTTC. The genes are TRBV20-1 and TRBJ2-1; D unresolved. V was clipped by 1 base and J by 15 bases, with 19 bases between them. CDR1 DFQATT and CDR2 SNEGSKA come from the germline V gene (reference sequence). The CDR3 covers 13 residues.

This clonotype was counted at least ten times. The chain uses TRBV10-3 and TRBJ2-3; D not resolved. CDR1 is ENHRY, CDR2 SYGVKD, per germline. The CDR3 sequence is 13 residues long. CDR3 loop: CATWAFSTDTQYF. DNA for the CDR3: TGTGCGACGTGGGCATTTAGCACAGATACGCAGTATTTT.

As to this clonotype: One end of the junction does not line up with germline, which may come from a read error. The V gene is TRBV24-1, the J gene TRBJ1-5; no clear D gene. Germline V gives CDR1 KGHDR, CDR2 SFDVKD. The CDR3 spans 14 residues. CDR3 nucleotides: TGTGCCACCGGTGACCCAGCCTCTAATCAGCCCCAGCATTTT. Translation gives CATGDPASNQPQHF.

This clonotype was detected many times. The V call is TRBV3-1, the J call TRBJ2-5, with no clear D. V was shortened by 4 bases and J by 5 bases, with 8 bases between the two germline ends. This CDR3 spans 12 amino acids. Germline CDR1 LGHDT, CDR2 YNNKEL (reference sequence). CDR3 sequence (DNA): TGTGCCAGCAGCCCCTTTAGGGAGACCCAGTACTTC. Encoded protein: CASSPFRETQYF.

V is TRBV11-2 and J is TRBJ1-2, with D hard to call. The CDR3 length is 13 residues. V gave up 0 bases and J gave up 3 bases, with 5 bases separating them. Germline CDR1 SGHAT, CDR2 FQNNGV. The CDR3 bases are TGTGCCAGCAGCTTAGAGCGGCACTATGGCTACACCTTC. Translating gives CASSLERHYGYTF.

The chain is built from TRBV7-3 and TRBJ2-1; D possibly corresponds to TRBD2 (6 bases). The length of the CDR3 is 14 residues. V shed 5 bases and J shed 8 bases, with 16 bases lying between them. Germline CDR1 SGHTA, CDR2 FQGTGA. The DNA of the CDR3 is TGTGCCAGCAGCCCACCGACTAGAAGCGATGAGCAGTTCTTC. It specifies CASSPPTRSDEQFF.

This clonotype was counted between two and nine times. The conserved phenylalanine or tryptophan is not found at the CDR3 terminus, so this likely reflects a read error. V gene TRBV11-2 combines with J gene TRBJ2-7; 7 nucleotides align to TRBD1. The CDR3 consists of 13 residues. Per the germline V gene, CDR1 is SGHAT and CDR2 is FQNNGV. V shed 5 bases, J shed 0 bases, and the junction held 1 base outside the gene matches. CDR3 sequence (DNA): TGTGCCAGCAGCGACAGGGTCTCCTACGAGCAGTACCTC. This encodes CASSDRVSYEQYL.

V and J are TRBV27 and TRBJ1-2, with TRBD1 identical over 8 bases. Germline V gene lookup returns CDR1 MNHEY and CDR2 SMNVEV (reference sequence). The CDR3 runs to 15 residues. Trimming removed 6 bases from V and 3 bases from J; junction bases left unmatched: 9. The CDR3 here is CASRPWTGKHYGYTF. CDR3 nucleotides: TGTGCCAGCAGGCCGTGGACAGGGAAACACTATGGCTACACCTTC.